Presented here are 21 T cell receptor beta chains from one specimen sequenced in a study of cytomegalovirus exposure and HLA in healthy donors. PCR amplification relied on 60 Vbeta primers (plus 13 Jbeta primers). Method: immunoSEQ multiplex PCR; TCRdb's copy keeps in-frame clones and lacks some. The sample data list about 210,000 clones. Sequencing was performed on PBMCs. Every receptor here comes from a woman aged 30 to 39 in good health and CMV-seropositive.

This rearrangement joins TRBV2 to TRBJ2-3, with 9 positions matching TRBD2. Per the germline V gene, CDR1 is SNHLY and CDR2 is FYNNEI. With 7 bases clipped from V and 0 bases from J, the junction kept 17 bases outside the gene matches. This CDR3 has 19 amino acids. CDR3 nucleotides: TGTGCCAGCAACCTCCCCAGGCTAGCGGGACTAACAAGCACAGATACGCAGTATTTT. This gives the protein CASNLPRLAGLTSTDTQYF.

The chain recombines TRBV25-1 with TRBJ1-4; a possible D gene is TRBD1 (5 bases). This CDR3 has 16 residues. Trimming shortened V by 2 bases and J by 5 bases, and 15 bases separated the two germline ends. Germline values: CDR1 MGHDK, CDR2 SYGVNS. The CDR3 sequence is CASSEATARFNEKLFF. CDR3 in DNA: TGTGCCAGCAGTGAAGCGACAGCCCGCTTCAATGAAAAACTGTTTTTT.

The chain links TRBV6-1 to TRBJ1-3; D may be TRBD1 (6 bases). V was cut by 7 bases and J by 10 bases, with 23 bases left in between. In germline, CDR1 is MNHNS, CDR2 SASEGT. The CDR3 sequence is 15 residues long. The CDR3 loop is CASTEAGGHRSTIYF. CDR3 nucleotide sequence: TGTGCCAGCACCGAGGCCGGGGGGCATCGGTCTACCATATATTTT.

The CDR3 protein is CASSPWTGEETQYF. The CDR3 nucleotides are TGCGCCAGCAGCCCCTGGACAGGGGAAGAGACCCAGTACTTC. V gene TRBV5-1 combines with J gene TRBJ2-5; 9 bases map to TRBD1. Germline V gives CDR1 SGHRS, CDR2 YFSETQ. The V and J ends lost 4 bases and 3 bases, in that order; junction bases with no gene match: 4. The CDR3 is 14 residues long.

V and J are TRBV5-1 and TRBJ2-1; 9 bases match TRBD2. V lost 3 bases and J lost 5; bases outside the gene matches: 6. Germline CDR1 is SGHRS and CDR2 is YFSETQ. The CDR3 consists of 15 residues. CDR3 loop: CASSSRRGGNNEQFF. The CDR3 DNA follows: TGCGCCAGCAGCTCCCGGCGGGGGGGAAACAATGAGCAGTTCTTC. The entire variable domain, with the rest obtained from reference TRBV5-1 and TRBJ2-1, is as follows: KAGVTQTPRYLIKTRGQQVTLSCSPISGHRSVSWYQQTPGQGLQFLFEYFSETQRNKGNFPGRFSGRQFSNSRSEMNVSTLELGDSALYLCASSSRRGGNNEQFFGPGTRLTVL.

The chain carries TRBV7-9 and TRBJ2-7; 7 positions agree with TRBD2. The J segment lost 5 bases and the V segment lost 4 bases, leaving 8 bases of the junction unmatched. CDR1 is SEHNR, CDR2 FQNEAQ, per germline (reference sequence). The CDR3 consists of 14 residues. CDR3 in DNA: TGTGCCAGCAGCTACGGGTGGGAGGGCGACGAGCAGTACTTC. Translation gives CASSYGWEGDEQYF.

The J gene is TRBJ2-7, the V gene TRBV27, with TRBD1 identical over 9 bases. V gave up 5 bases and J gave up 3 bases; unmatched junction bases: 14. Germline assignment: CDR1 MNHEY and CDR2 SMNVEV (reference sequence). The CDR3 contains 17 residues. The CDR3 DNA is TGTGCCAGCAGTCCCGGACAGGGGATTAGGTACAACTACGAGCAGTACTTC. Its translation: CASSPGQGIRYNYEQYF.

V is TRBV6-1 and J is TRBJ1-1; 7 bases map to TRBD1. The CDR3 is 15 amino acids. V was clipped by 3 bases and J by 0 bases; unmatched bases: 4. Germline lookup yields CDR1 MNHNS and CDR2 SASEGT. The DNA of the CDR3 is TGTGCCAGCAGTGATAGGGGGCGAATGAACACTGAAGCTTTCTTT. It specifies CASSDRGRMNTEAFF.

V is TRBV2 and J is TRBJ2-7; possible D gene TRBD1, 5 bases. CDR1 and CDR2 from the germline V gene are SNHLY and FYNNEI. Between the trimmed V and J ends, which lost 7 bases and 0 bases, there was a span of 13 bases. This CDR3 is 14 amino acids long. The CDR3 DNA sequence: TGTGCCAGCACAATCAGTAGGGGCTCCTACGAGCAGTACTTC. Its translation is CASTISRGSYEQYF.

The CDR3 is CASSLLTGFYEQYF. The CDR3 DNA follows: TGTGCCAGCAGTTTATTGACAGGGTTCTACGAGCAGTACTTC. The chain combines TRBV27 with TRBJ2-5; 7 nucleotides agree with TRBD1. The J call may not be correct, given that the DNA end is closer to TRBJ2-7. The germline gives CDR1 MNHEY, CDR2 SMNVEV (reference sequence). The CDR3 totals 14 residues.

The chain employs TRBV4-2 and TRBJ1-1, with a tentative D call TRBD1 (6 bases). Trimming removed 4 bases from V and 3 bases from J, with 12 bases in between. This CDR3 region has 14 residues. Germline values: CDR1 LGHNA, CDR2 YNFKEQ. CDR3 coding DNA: TGTGCCAGCAGCCCAGGGGACGTCGACACTGAAGCTTTCTTT. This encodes CASSPGDVDTEAFF.

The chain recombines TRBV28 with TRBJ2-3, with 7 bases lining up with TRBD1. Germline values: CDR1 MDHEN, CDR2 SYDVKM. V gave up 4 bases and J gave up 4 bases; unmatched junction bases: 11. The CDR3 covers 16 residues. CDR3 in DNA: TGTGCCAGCAGTTCACTCCGGGACAGTAAAGCAGATACGCAGTATTTT. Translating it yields CASSSLRDSKADTQYF.

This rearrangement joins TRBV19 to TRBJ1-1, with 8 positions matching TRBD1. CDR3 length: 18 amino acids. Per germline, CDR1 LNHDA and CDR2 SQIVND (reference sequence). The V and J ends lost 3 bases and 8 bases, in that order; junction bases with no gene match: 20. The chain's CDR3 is CASSINWRIRGRPIEAFF. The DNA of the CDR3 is TGTGCCAGTAGTATTAATTGGCGTATCAGGGGGCGTCCGATAGAAGCTTTCTTT.

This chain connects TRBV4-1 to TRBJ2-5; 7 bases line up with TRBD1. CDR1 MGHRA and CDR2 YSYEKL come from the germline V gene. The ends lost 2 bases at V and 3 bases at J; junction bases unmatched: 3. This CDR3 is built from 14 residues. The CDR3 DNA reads TGCGCCAGCAGCCAACCGACAGGGAAAGAGACCCAGTACTTC. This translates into CASSQPTGKETQYF.

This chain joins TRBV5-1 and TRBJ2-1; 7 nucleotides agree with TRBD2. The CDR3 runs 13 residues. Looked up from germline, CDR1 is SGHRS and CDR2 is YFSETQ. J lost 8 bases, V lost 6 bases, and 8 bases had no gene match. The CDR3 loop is CASTRLAGDEQFF. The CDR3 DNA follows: TGCGCCAGCACCCGACTAGCTGGGGATGAGCAGTTCTTC.

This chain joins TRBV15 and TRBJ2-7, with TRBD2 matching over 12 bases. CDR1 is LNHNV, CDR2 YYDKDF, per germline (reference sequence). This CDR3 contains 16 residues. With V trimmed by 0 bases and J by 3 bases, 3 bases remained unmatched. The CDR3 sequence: CATSRDRLAGVYEQYF. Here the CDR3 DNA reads TGTGCCACCAGCAGAGACCGACTAGCGGGAGTCTACGAGCAGTACTTC.

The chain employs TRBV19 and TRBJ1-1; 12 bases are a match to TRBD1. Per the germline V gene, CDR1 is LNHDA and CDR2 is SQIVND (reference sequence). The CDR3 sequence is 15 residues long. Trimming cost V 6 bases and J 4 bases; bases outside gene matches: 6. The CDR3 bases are TGTGCCAGTAGCCCCGGGACAGGGGGCGGCACTGAAGCTTTCTTT. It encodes CASSPGTGGGTEAFF.

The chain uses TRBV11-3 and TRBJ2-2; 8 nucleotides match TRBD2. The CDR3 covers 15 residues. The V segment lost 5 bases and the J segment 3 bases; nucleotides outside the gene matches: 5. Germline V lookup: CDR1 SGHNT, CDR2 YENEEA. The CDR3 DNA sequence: TGTGCCAGCAGCCCAGCGGGAGCGGACACCGGGGAGCTGTTTTTT. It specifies CASSPAGADTGELFF.

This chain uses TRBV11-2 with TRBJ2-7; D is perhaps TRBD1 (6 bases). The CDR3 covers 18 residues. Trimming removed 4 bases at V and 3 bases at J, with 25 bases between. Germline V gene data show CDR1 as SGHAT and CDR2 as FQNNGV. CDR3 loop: CASSYLLEDSQGYYEQYF. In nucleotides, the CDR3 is TGTGCCAGCAGCTACTTACTTGAGGACAGCCAGGGCTACTACGAGCAGTACTTC.

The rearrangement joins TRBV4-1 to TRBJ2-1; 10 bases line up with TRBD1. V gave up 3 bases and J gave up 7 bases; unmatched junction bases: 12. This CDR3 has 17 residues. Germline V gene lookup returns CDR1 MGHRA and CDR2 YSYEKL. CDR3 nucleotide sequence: TGCGCCAGCAGCCAGGGCCCGGACAGGGGGTTTGCAAATGAGCAGTTCTTC. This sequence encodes CASSQGPDRGFANEQFF.

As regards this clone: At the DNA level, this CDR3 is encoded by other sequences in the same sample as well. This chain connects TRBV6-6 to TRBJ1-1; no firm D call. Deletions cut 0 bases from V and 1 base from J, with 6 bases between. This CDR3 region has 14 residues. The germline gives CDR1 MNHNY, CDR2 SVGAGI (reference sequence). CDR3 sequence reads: CASSYSRGNTEAFF. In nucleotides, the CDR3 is TGTGCCAGCAGTTACTCACGCGGGAACACTGAAGCTTTCTTT.